The sequence of this T cell receptor beta chain was determined in a study of T cell responses to AZD1222 COVID-19 vaccine. In this sample, this clone turned up once. V shed 2 bases and J 3 bases; nucleotides not matched to a gene: 5. Germline V lookup: CDR1 SEHNR, CDR2 FQNEAQ (reference sequence). This CDR3 has 15 residues. Generated by immunoSEQ multiplex PCR, the TCRdb table keeps only in-frame clones and is missing some. This sample has tens of thousands of clones, with 70% to 90% found just once. Material: peripheral blood, obtained on day 0 of AZD1222 vaccination. The TCR sequence derives from an adult in good health. The genes are TRBV7-9 and TRBJ2-7; 9 positions agree with TRBD2. The CDR3 loop reads CASSLWASGDYEQYF. DNA for the CDR3: TGTGCCAGCAGCTTATGGGCTAGCGGGGACTACGAGCAGTACTTC.